The 3 T cell receptor beta chains below all came from one sample that was sequenced in a study of blood T cell repertoires in COVID-19. Assay used: immunoSEQ multiplex PCR; TCRdb lists only in-frame clones, some missing. This repertoire shows around 240,000 clones, about 83% found once; its top ten account for about 7.4%. The sequencing sample was made of peripheral blood. The receptors derive from a woman aged 50 to 60 with acute or convalescent COVID-19.

This clone was seen more than once but under ten times. The CDR3 DNA sequence: TGTGCCAGTAGCCTCTCCGGGACAGGGAGTTCACCCCTCCACTTT. Protein: CASSLSGTGSSPLHF. The chain is built from TRBV19 and TRBJ1-6, with 9 bases identical to TRBD1. V gave up 6 bases and J gave up 9 bases; unmatched junction bases: 9. CDR3 length: 15 amino acids. From germline, CDR1 is LNHDA and CDR2 SQIVND (reference sequence). Full variable domain (outside the CDR3, taken from reference TRBV19 and TRBJ1-6): DGGITQSPKYLFRKEGQNVTLSCEQNLNHDAMYWYRQDPGQGLRLIYYSQIVNDFQKGDIAEGYSVSREKKESFPLTVTSAQKNPTAFYLCASSLSGTGSSPLHFGNGTRLTVT.

This clone showed up just a few times. V usage is TRBV2 and J usage is TRBJ2-7; no clear D. Germline loops: CDR1 SNHLY, CDR2 FYNNEI. Trimming removed 8 bases from V and 0 bases from J, with 8 bases in between. CDR3 length: 12 amino acids. The CDR3: CASYRSSYEQYF. CDR3 coding DNA: TGTGCCAGCTATCGCAGCTCCTACGAGCAGTACTTC.

CDR3: CASNMERETGANVLTF. CDR3 in DNA: TGTGCCAGCAATATGGAGCGCGAGACTGGGGCCAACGTCCTGACTTTC. V is TRBV2 and J is TRBJ2-6, with D uncertain. Trimming removed 7 bases from V and 2 bases from J, with 15 bases in between. Germline lookup yields CDR1 SNHLY and CDR2 FYNNEI. CDR3 length: 16 amino acids.